This TCR beta chain originates from a study of blood T cells in healthy people across ages. This clonotype showed up many times. CDR1 is LGHDT, CDR2 YNNKEL, per germline (reference sequence). The V end was cut by 0 bases, the J end by 2 bases, with 7 bases between. The CDR3 is 14 amino acids. PCR was performed a second time for 7 to 11 cycles using a sample-barcoded 5' primer and a J-beta primer mix. TCRdb re-analysed the 5' RACE reads in MiXCR, keeping a single row per CDR3 protein. The data show roughly 640,000 distinct CDR3 sequences, roughly 30% seen once. This clonotype was obtained from a woman over 75 in good health. The chain employs TRBV3-1 and TRBJ2-5; TRBD1 is a possible D gene (5 bases). Material: blood. CDR3 bases: TGTGCCAGCAGCCAAGACAGGGTTCAAGAGACCCAGTACTTC. This codes for CASSQDRVQETQYF.